These T cell receptor beta chains were read from a single sample in a study of T cells of healthy individuals. TCRdb redid the calling of the 5' RACE reads with MiXCR, one entry per CDR3 protein. The table has about 96,000 distinct CDR3 sequences, roughly a sixth seen once. The receptors come from a human donor in good health. CDR3s include the opening cysteine and the closing phenylalanine or tryptophan. The D gene is left open where the match is weak. A row's size may be missing; if present it is once, few, many or a size class.

v_gene	abundance	j_gene	d_gene	CDR3aa	CDR3nt
TRBV29-1	few	TRBJ2-7	TRBD1	CSVQDRGVYEQYF	TGCAGCGTCCAAGACAGGGGGGTCTACGAGCAGTACTTC
TRBV5-5	many	TRBJ1-2	NA	CASSLGINYGYTF	TGTGCCAGCAGCTTGGGAATAAACTATGGCTACACCTTC
TRBV14	many	TRBJ2-1	NA	CASSQDRQGTQFF	TGTGCCAGCAGCCAAGATCGGCAGGGGACTCAGTTCTTC
TRBV20-1	few	TRBJ2-1	TRBD2	CSAKSGGPYNEQFF	TGCAGTGCCAAAAGCGGGGGGCCGTACAATGAGCAGTTCTTC
TRBV7-2	many	TRBJ2-7	NA	CASSFGGVSSYEQYF	TGTGCCAGCAGCTTTGGTGGGGTAAGCTCCTACGAGCAGTACTTC
TRBV6-6	few	TRBJ2-3	TRBD2	CASRKDSGGTDTQYF	TGTGCCAGCAGAAAGGATAGCGGGGGCACAGATACGCAGTATTTT
TRBV18	NA	TRBJ1-3	NA	CASSPQGQGNTIYF	TGTGCCAGCTCACCACAGGGACAAGGAAACACCATATATTTT
TRBV7-8	few	TRBJ2-7	NA	CASSLVSGPTYEQYF	TGTGCCAGCAGCTTAGTATCAGGGCCTACCTACGAGCAGTACTTC
TRBV20-1	once	TRBJ2-7	NA	CSARDSSLSEQYF	TGCAGTGCTAGGGACAGTTCCCTCAGCGAGCAGTACTTC
TRBV4-1	NA	TRBJ1-5	TRBD1	CASSRPGQGARQPQHF	TGCGCCAGCAGCCGGCCGGGACAGGGGGCTCGTCAGCCCCAGCATTTT
TRBV4-1	few	TRBJ2-1	NA	CASSHGLAHNEQFF	TGCGCCAGCAGCCATGGGCTAGCGCACAATGAGCAGTTCTTC
TRBV2	few	TRBJ2-1	NA	CASPPRGSNEQFF	TGTGCCAGCCCACCCAGAGGGAGTAATGAGCAGTTCTTC
TRBV11-1	NA	TRBJ2-3	NA	CASSLILADTQYF	TGTGCCAGCAGCTTAATTTTAGCGGATACGCAGTATTTT
TRBV28	NA	TRBJ2-7	NA	CASPPPGTSVSYKQYF	TGTGCCAGTCCCCCCCCCGGGACCTCTGTCTCCTACAAGCAGTACTTC
TRBV6-5	NA	TRBJ2-5	NA	CASSSLVGERKETQYF	TGTGCCAGCAGTTCCCTAGTAGGCGAGAGAAAAGAGACCCAGTACTTC
TRBV18	few	TRBJ2-7	NA	CASSPSTQETYEQYF	TGTGCCAGCTCACCCTCTACCCAAGAGACCTACGAGCAGTACTTC
TRBV11-2	few	TRBJ1-4	NA	CASSKDRLATNEKLFF	TGTGCCAGCAGCAAAGACAGGCTTGCAACTAATGAAAAACTGTTTTTT
TRBV4-3	NA	TRBJ1-4	NA	CASSQDYQRVYEKLFF	TGCGCCAGCAGCCAAGATTACCAGAGGGTCTATGAAAAACTGTTTTTT
TRBV10-3	NA	TRBJ2-7	TRBD2	CAISAGLAGGEQYF	TGTGCCATCAGTGCCGGACTAGCGGGAGGCGAGCAGTACTTC
TRBV5-1	NA	TRBJ2-3	TRBD2	CASTLPLAGSGDTQYF	TGCGCCAGCACCCTACCACTAGCGGGATCGGGTGATACGCAGTATTTT
TRBV4-2	NA	TRBJ2-3	TRBD2	CASSRQLAGGTSTDTQYF	TGTGCCAGCAGCCGCCAACTAGCGGGCGGAACTAGCACAGATACGCAGTATTTT
TRBV23-1	many	TRBJ2-1	NA	CASSPCVEGNNEQFF	TGCGCCAGCAGTCCCTGCGTGGAAGGTAACAATGAGCAGTTCTTC
TRBV6-1	few	TRBJ2-1	TRBD2	CASSEAQLANPGDEQFF	TGTGCCAGCAGTGAAGCCCAACTAGCGAACCCCGGGGATGAGCAGTTCTTC
TRBV7-9	NA	TRBJ1-4	NA	CASASPQTNEKLFF	TGTGCCAGCGCCTCCCCCCAAACTAATGAAAAACTGTTTTTT
TRBV6-2/TRBV6-3	many	TRBJ2-6	NA	CASSPTSGANVLTF	TGTGCCAGCTCGCCGACAAGTGGGGCCAACGTCCTGACTTTC
TRBV20-1	NA	TRBJ2-5	TRBD2	CSAQWWASGGARETQYF	TGCAGTGCACAGTGGTGGGCTAGCGGGGGGGCTAGGGAGACCCAGTACTTC
TRBV12-3/TRBV12-4	few	TRBJ2-6	NA	CASRAPGPSGANVLTF	TGTGCCAGCAGAGCTCCAGGGCCCTCTGGGGCCAACGTCCTGACTTTC
TRBV4-2	NA	TRBJ2-5	NA	CASSQEGHSLGETQYF	TGTGCCAGCAGCCAAGAAGGGCATTCACTGGGCGAGACCCAGTACTTC
TRBV9	NA	TRBJ2-1	NA	CASSPPGGNEQFF	TGTGCCAGCAGCCCCCCCGGGGGCAATGAGCAGTTCTTC
TRBV20-1	few	TRBJ2-1	NA	CSTPRNSYNEQFF	TGCAGTACCCCACGCAACTCCTACAATGAGCAGTTCTTC
TRBV13	many	TRBJ1-1	NA	CASSLRDTEAFF	TGTGCCAGCAGCCTAAGGGACACTGAAGCTTTCTTT
TRBV5-1	NA	TRBJ1-5	NA	CASSSGQNQPQHF	TGCGCCAGCAGCTCAGGGCAGAATCAGCCCCAGCATTTT
TRBV18	many	TRBJ2-1	NA	CASSGAGYSYNEQFF	TGTGCCAGCTCAGGCGCGGGGTACTCCTACAATGAGCAGTTCTTC
TRBV5-1	NA	TRBJ2-7	TRBD1	CASSLSPGQVYEQYF	TGCGCCAGCAGCTTGTCACCGGGACAGGTCTACGAGCAGTACTTC
TRBV9	many	TRBJ2-7	NA	CASSVDPSSYEQYF	TGTGCCAGCAGCGTAGACCCTAGCTCCTACGAGCAGTACTTC
TRBV28	many	TRBJ1-5	TRBD1	CASRPDRGRNQPQHF	TGTGCCAGCAGACCTGACAGGGGTCGCAATCAGCCCCAGCATTTT
TRBV2	few	TRBJ2-2	NA	CASSEWGTGELFF	TGTGCCAGCAGTGAATGGGGGACCGGGGAGCTGTTTTTT
TRBV6-1	few	TRBJ2-3	TRBD2	CASSELAGGSTDTQYF	TGTGCCAGCAGTGAACTAGCGGGCGGGAGCACAGATACGCAGTATTTT
TRBV5-4	NA	TRBJ2-5	TRBD1	CASTPGQLYQETQYF	TGTGCCAGCACCCCGGGACAGCTCTACCAAGAGACCCAGTACTTC
TRBV24-1	NA	TRBJ2-3	TRBD1	CATSGTGGTDTQYF	TGTGCCACCAGCGGGACAGGGGGGACAGATACGCAGTATTTT
TRBV14	NA	TRBJ2-2	NA	CASRGTTGELFF	TGTGCCAGCCGGGGGACCACCGGGGAGCTGTTTTTT
TRBV24-1	few	TRBJ2-1	TRBD2	CATSEASGTYYNEQFF	TGTGCCACCAGTGAGGCTAGCGGGACCTACTACAATGAGCAGTTCTTC
TRBV12-3/TRBV12-4	many	TRBJ1-5	NA	CASSSATDQPQHF	TGTGCCAGCAGTTCAGCAACGGATCAGCCCCAGCATTTT
TRBV19	many	TRBJ2-3	NA	CATRWGGQADTQYF	TGTGCCACCCGATGGGGGGGGCAGGCAGATACGCAGTATTTT
TRBV6-2/TRBV6-3	many	TRBJ1-5	NA	CASKGTRLSNQPQHF	TGTGCCAGCAAGGGGACTCGGCTTAGCAATCAGCCCCAGCATTTT
TRBV5-1	many	TRBJ2-1	TRBD2	CASSLERLAGGNEQFF	TGCGCCAGCAGCTTGGAGAGACTAGCGGGTGGCAATGAGCAGTTCTTC
TRBV11-2	NA	TRBJ2-3	TRBD2	CASSLGSGGSTDTQYF	TGTGCCAGCAGCTTAGGGAGCGGGGGGTCCACAGATACGCAGTATTTT
TRBV3-1	once	TRBJ1-1	TRBD1	CASSPRTGPNTEAFF	TGTGCCAGCAGCCCTAGGACAGGGCCAAACACTGAAGCTTTCTTT
TRBV4-1	few	TRBJ2-2	TRBD2	CASSQDPASGTGELFF	TGCGCCAGCAGCCAAGATCCGGCTAGCGGGACCGGGGAGCTGTTTTTT